The sequence of this T cell receptor (beta chain) was determined in a study of T cell changes during pregnancy in multiple sclerosis. Germline V gene sequence: CDR1 MDHEN, CDR2 SYDVKM. This CDR3 contains 12 residues. Trimming pared 7 bases from V and 3 bases from J, leaving 10 bases between. Assay used: immunoSEQ multiplex PCR; TCRdb lists only in-frame clones, some missing. The data show roughly 70,000 clones, with around 94% seen just once and less than 3.5% held by the top ten. This clonotype was obtained from a female donor in good health, enrolled as a control in a pregnancy study. Sequencing was performed on peripheral blood, taken in the third trimester of pregnancy. V usage is TRBV28 and J usage is TRBJ2-7, with D hard to call. CDR3 amino acids: CASTRWNYEQYF. As DNA, the CDR3 is TGTGCCAGCACGAGGTGGAACTACGAGCAGTACTTC.